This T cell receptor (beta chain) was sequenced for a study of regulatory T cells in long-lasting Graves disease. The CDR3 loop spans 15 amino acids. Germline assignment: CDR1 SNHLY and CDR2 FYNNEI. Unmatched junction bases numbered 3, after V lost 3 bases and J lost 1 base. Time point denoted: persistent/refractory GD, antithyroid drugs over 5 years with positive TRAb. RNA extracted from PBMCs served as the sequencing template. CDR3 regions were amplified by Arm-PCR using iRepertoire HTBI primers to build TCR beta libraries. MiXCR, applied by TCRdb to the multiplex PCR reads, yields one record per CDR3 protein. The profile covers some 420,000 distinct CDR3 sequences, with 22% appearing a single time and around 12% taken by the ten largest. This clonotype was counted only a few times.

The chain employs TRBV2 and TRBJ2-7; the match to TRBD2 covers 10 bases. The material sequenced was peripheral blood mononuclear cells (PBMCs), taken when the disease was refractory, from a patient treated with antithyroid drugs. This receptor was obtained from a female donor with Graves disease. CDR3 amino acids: CASSEASGRSYEQYF. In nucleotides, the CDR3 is TGTGCCAGCAGTGAGGCTAGCGGGAGATCCTACGAGCAGTACTTC.